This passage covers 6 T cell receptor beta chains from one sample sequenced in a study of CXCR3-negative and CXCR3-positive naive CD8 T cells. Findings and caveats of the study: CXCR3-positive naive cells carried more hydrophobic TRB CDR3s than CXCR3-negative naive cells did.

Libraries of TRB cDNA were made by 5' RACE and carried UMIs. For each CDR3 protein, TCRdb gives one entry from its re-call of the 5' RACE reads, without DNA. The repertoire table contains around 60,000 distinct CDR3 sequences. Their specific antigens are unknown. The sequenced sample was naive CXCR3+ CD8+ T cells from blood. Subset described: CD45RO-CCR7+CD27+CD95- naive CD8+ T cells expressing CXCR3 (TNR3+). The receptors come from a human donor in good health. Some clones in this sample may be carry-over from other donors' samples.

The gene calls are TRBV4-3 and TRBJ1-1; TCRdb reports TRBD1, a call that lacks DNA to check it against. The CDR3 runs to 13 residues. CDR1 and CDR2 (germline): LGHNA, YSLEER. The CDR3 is CASSLGGATEAFF.

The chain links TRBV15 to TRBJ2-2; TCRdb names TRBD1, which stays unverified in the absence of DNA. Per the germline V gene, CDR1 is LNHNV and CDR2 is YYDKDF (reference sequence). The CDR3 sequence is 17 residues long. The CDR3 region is CATSRDGGQGYTGELFF.

CDR3 residues: CATSSPTGTGLWGQYF. V is TRBV15 and J is TRBJ2-7; without DNA, the TCRdb call of TRBD1 cannot be checked. CDR1 is LNHNV, CDR2 YYDKDF, per germline (reference sequence). The CDR3 sequence is 16 residues long.

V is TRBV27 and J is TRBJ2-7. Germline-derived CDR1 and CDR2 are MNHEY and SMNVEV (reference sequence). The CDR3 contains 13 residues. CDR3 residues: CASRDRGSYEQYF.

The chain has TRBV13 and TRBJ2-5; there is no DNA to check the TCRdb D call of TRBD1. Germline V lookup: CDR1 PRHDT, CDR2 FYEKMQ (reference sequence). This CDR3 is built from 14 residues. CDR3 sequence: CASSTWTGEETQYF. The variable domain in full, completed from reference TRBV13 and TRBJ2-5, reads AAGVIQSPRHLIKEKRETATLKCYPIPRHDTVYWYQQGPGQDPQFLISFYEKMQSDKGSIPDRFSAQQFSDYHSELNMSSLELGDSALYFCASSTWTGEETQYFGPGTRLLVL.

CDR3 sequence reads: CASSFFTGSDEQYF. This chain links TRBV7-9 with TRBJ2-7; lacking DNA, the TRBD1 call made by TCRdb goes unchecked. The CDR3 runs 14 residues. Germline loops: CDR1 SEHNR, CDR2 FQNEAQ (reference sequence). The variable domain in full, with the rest retrieved from reference TRBV7-9 and TRBJ2-7, is DTGVSQNPRHKITKRGQNVTFRCDPISEHNRLYWYRQTLGQGPEFLTYFQNEAQLEKSRLLSDRFSAERPKGSFSTLEIQRTEQGDSAMYLCASSFFTGSDEQYFGPGTRLTVT.